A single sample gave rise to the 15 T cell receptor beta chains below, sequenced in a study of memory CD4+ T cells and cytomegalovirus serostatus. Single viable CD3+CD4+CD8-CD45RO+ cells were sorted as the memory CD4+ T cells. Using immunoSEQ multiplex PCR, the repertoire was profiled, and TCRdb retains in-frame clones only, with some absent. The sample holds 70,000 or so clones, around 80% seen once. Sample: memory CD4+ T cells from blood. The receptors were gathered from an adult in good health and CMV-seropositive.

This chain's CDR3 is CASRGQQGAGGTEAFF. CDR3 in DNA: TGTGCCAGCAGGGGCCAACAGGGGGCGGGGGGCACTGAAGCTTTCTTT. The V gene is TRBV28, the J gene TRBJ1-1, with TRBD1 matching 9 bases. The CDR3 is made up of 16 amino acids. Per germline, CDR1 MDHEN and CDR2 SYDVKM. V trimming: 6 bases; J trimming: 4 bases; junction bases outside the gene matches: 12.

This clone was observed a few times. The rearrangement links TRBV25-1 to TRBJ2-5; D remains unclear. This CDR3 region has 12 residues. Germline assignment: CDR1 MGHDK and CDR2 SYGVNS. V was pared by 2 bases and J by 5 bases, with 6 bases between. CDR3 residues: CASSEGQETQYF. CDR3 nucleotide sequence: TGTGCCAGCAGTGAAGGTCAGGAGACCCAGTACTTC.

The CDR3 bases are TGTGCCTGGAAACGGGGCTCCGGGGCCAACGTCCTGACTTTC. Encoded protein: CAWKRGSGANVLTF. This chain connects TRBV30 to TRBJ2-6; D may match TRBD1 or TRBD2 (5 bases each). The CDR3 is 14 residues long. Germline V gene lookup returns CDR1 GTSNPN and CDR2 SVGIG (reference sequence). V was cut by 4 bases and J by 4 bases, with 11 bases left in between.

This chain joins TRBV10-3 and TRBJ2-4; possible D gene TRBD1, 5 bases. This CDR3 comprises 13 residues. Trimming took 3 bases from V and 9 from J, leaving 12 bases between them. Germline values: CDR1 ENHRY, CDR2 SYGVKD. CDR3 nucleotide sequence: TGTGCCATCAGTGAAGACAGATCAGGCATTCAGTACTTC. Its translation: CAISEDRSGIQYF.

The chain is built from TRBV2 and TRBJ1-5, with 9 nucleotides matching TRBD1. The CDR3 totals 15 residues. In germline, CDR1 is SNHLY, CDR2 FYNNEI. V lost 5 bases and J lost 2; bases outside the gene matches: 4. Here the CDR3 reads CASSQDRGGNQPQHF. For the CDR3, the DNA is TGTGCCAGCAGTCAGGACAGGGGTGGCAATCAGCCCCAGCATTTT. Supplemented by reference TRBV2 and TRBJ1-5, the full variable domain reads EPEVTQTPSHQVTQMGQEVILRCVPISNHLYFYWYRQILGQKVEFLVSFYNNEISEKSEIFDDQFSVERPDGSNFTLKIRSTKLEDSAMYFCASSQDRGGNQPQHFGDGTRLSIL.

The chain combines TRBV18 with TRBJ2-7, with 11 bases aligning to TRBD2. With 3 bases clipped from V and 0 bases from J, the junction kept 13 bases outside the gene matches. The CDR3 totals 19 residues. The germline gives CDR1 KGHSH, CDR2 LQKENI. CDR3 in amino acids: CASSPRSPYGTSGSYEQYV. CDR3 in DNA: TGTGCCAGCTCACCCCGAAGCCCTTATGGGACTAGCGGCTCCTACGAGCAGTACGTC.

Here the CDR3 reads CASSPRTGGAGYGYTF. As DNA, the CDR3 is TGTGCCAGCAGCCCACGGACAGGGGGCGCCGGCTATGGCTACACCTTC. This chain joins TRBV7-2 and TRBJ1-2; TRBD1 agrees at 11 bases. Looked up from germline, CDR1 is SGHTA and CDR2 is FQGNSA. After removal of 5 bases from V and 4 bases from J, the junction contained 9 bases not matched to a gene. This CDR3 has 16 amino acids.

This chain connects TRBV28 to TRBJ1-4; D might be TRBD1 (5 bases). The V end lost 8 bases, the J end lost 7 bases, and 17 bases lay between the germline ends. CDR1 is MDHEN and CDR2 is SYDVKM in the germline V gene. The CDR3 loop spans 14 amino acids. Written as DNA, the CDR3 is TGTGCCAGCTTAGACCGGACCGGGGGTGAAAAACTGTTTTTT. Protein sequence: CASLDRTGGEKLFF.

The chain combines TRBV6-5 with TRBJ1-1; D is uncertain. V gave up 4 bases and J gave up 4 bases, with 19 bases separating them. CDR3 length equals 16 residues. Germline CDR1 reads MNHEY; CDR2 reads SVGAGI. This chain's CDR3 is CASSSPRVGKGTEAFF. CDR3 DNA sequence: TGTGCCAGCAGTTCCCCAAGGGTGGGGAAGGGCACTGAAGCTTTCTTT.

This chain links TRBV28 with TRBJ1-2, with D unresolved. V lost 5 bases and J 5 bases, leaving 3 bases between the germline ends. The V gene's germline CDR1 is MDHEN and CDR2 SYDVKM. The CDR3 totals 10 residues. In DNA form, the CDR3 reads TGTGCCAGCAGTGGGTATGGCTACACCTTC. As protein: CASSGYGYTF.

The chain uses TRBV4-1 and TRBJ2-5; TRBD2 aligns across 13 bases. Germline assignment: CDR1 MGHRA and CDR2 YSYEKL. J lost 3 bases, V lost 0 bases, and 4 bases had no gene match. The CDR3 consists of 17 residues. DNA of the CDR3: TGCGCCAGCAGCCAAGATAGGGGACTAGCGGGAAAAGAGACCCAGTACTTC. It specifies CASSQDRGLAGKETQYF.

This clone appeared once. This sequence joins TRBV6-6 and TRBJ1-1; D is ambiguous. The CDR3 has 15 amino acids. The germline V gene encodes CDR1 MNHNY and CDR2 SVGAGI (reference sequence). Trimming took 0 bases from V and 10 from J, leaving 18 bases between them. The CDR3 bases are TGTGCCAGCAGTTACTCATGGCTGGCCGCTGTCGGAGCTTTCTTT. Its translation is CASSYSWLAAVGAFF.

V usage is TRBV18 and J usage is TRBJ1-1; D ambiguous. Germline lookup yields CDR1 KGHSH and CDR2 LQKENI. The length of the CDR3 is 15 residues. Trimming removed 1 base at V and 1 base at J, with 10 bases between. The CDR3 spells CASSPLGETNTEAFF. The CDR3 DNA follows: TGTGCCAGCTCACCACTCGGAGAGACGAACACTGAAGCTTTCTTT. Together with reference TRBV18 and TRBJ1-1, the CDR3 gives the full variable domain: NAGVMQNPRHLVRRRGQEARLRCSPMKGHSHVYWYRQLPEEGLKFMVYLQKENIIDESGMPKERFSAEFPKEGPSILRIQQVVRGDSAAYFCASSPLGETNTEAFFGQGTRLTVV.

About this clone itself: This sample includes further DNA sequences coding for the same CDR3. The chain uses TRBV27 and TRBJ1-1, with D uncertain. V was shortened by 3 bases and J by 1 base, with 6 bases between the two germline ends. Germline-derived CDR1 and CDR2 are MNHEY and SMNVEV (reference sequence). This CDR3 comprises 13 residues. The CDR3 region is CASSFRRNTEAFF. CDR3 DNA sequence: TGTGCCAGCAGTTTTAGAAGGAACACTGAAGCTTTCTTT.

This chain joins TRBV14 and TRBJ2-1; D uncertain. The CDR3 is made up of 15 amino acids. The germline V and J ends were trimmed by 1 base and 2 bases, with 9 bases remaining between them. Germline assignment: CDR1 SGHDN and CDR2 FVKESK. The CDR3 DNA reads TGTGCCAGCAGCCAAGCCAGCTACGCCTACAATGAGCAGTTCTTC. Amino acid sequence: CASSQASYAYNEQFF.